This entry lists 22 T cell receptor beta chains sequenced from one sample in a study of cytomegalovirus exposure and HLA in healthy donors. 13 Jbeta primers and 60 Vbeta primers were used for the PCR. The method was immunoSEQ multiplex PCR; TCRdb's version includes in-frame clones alone and lacks a portion of them. In all, the sample yields 150,000 or so clones. The sequenced sample was PBMCs. The receptors stem from a woman in her sixties in good health and CMV-seronegative.

This chain uses TRBV2 with TRBJ2-1, with a possible D match to TRBD2 (5 bases). The CDR3 runs to 13 residues. The V end lost 0 bases, the J end lost 10 bases, and 10 bases lay between the germline ends. Germline CDR1 SNHLY, CDR2 FYNNEI. The DNA of the CDR3 is TGTGCCAGCAGTGAAGCAAACGGCGGGGAGCAGTTCTTC. This codes for CASSEANGGEQFF.

The rearrangement links TRBV5-1 to TRBJ2-7, with D possibly matching TRBD1 (6 bases). Per the germline V gene, CDR1 is SGHRS and CDR2 is YFSETQ. The CDR3 contains 13 residues. Trimming removed 7 bases from V and 3 bases from J, with 14 bases in between. The CDR3 loop is CASRRQAVYEQYF. For the CDR3, the DNA is TGCGCCAGCCGGAGACAGGCTGTCTACGAGCAGTACTTC.

This chain links TRBV19 with TRBJ1-5, with 9 bases that match TRBD1. The germline CDR1 and CDR2 sequences are LNHDA and SQIVND (reference sequence). The length of the CDR3 is 14 residues. V shed 3 bases, J shed 6 bases, and the junction held 3 bases outside the gene matches. The CDR3 loop is CASSIGTGSQPQHF. The CDR3 coding sequence is TGTGCCAGTAGTATCGGGACAGGGAGTCAGCCCCAGCATTTT.

This rearrangement joins TRBV5-1 to TRBJ2-5, with D possibly matching TRBD1 (6 bases). The V and J ends lost 4 bases and 5 bases respectively, with 15 bases between them. This CDR3 has 14 residues. Germline V CDR1 and CDR2: SGHRS, YFSETQ. Written as DNA, the CDR3 is TGCGCCAGCAGCCAATCGACAGGCGGGGAGACCCAGTACTTC. It yields the protein CASSQSTGGETQYF.

The chain couples TRBV6-5 to TRBJ2-3, with 10 bases fitting TRBD2. The CDR3 has 16 residues. CDR1 and CDR2 (germline): MNHEY, SVGAGI. Germline trimming cut 0 bases from V and 2 bases from J; bases unmatched to any gene: 2. The CDR3 loop is CASSYSTSGDTDTQYF. The CDR3 DNA is TGTGCCAGCAGTTACTCAACTAGCGGGGACACAGATACGCAGTATTTT.

V gene TRBV25-1 combines with J gene TRBJ2-1; TRBD2 matches at 11 bases. Unmatched junction bases numbered 16, after V lost 8 bases and J lost 7 bases. Germline V gene sequence: CDR1 MGHDK, CDR2 SYGVNS. The CDR3 runs to 17 residues. CDR3: CASEEYSSLAGGNEQFF. CDR3 bases: TGTGCCAGCGAGGAGTATTCAAGTCTAGCGGGGGGTAATGAGCAGTTCTTC.

V and J are TRBV19 and TRBJ2-1, with 8 bases aligning to TRBD2. With V trimmed by 5 bases and J by 8 bases, 8 bases remained unmatched. The CDR3 covers 14 residues. CDR1 is LNHDA and CDR2 is SQIVND in the germline V gene (reference sequence). Written as DNA, the CDR3 is TGTGCCAGTAGTTCCCGGGAGGGACGCCATGAGCAGTTCTTC. This translates into CASSSREGRHEQFF.

The chain has TRBV16 and TRBJ2-2; the D is unclear. V lost 1 base, J lost 2 bases, and 11 bases lay in between. Germline values: CDR1 KGHSY, CDR2 FQNENV. The CDR3 is 16 amino acids. The CDR3 loop is CASSQYGRSNTGELFF. In nucleotides, the CDR3 is TGTGCCAGCAGCCAATACGGCCGGAGTAACACCGGGGAGCTGTTTTTT.

The gene calls are TRBV19 and TRBJ2-4, with TRBD2 as a possible D gene (6 bases). Germline V gene sequence: CDR1 LNHDA, CDR2 SQIVND (reference sequence). The CDR3 consists of 15 residues. Deletions cut 5 bases from V and 0 bases from J, with 11 bases between. In DNA form, the CDR3 reads TGTGCCAGTAGTCCCGGGAGTCTAGCCAAAAACATTCAGTACTTC. It is translated as CASSPGSLAKNIQYF.

The chain couples TRBV7-8 to TRBJ1-5; D gene ambiguous. V was cut by 6 bases and J by 5 bases, with 17 bases left in between. The germline V gene has CDR1 SGHVS and CDR2 FQNEAQ. This CDR3 comprises 15 residues. This CDR3 is CASRPGYRGDQPQHF. CDR3 DNA: TGTGCCAGCAGACCTGGGTACCGGGGAGATCAGCCCCAGCATTTT. Full variable domain (remainder filled in from reference TRBV7-8 and TRBJ1-5): GAGVSQSPRYKVAKRGQDVALRCDPISGHVSLFWYQQALGQGPEFLTYFQNEAQLDKSGLPSDRFFAERPEGSVSTLKIQRTQQEDSAVYLCASRPGYRGDQPQHFGDGTRLSIL.

This chain joins TRBV6-6 and TRBJ2-2; D is unresolved. V was clipped by 4 bases and J by 4 bases, with 7 bases between them. There are 13 residues in the CDR3. Germline loops: CDR1 MNHNY, CDR2 SVGAGI (reference sequence). The CDR3 coding sequence is TGTGCCAGCAGTTCTTTTCGCACCGGGGAGCTGTTTTTT. Encoded protein: CASSSFRTGELFF.

This chain joins TRBV19 and TRBJ1-1, with D unresolved. This CDR3 contains 14 residues. The germline V gene encodes CDR1 LNHDA and CDR2 SQIVND (reference sequence). Trimming stripped 3 bases from V and 1 base from J, with 9 bases between. CDR3 protein: CASSMIRKNTEAFF. The CDR3 region has the DNA TGTGCCAGTAGTATGATCAGGAAGAACACTGAAGCTTTCTTT.

The chain has TRBV5-1 and TRBJ2-5; D may be TRBD2 (6 bases). Germline lookup yields CDR1 SGHRS and CDR2 YFSETQ. V was trimmed by 3 bases and J by 8 bases, leaving 17 bases between them. The CDR3 is 14 residues long. CDR3: CASSWDSNVGTQYF. CDR3 sequence (DNA): TGCGCCAGCAGCTGGGACTCTAATGTGGGAACCCAGTACTTC. Full variable domain (remainder filled in from reference TRBV5-1 and TRBJ2-5): KAGVTQTPRYLIKTRGQQVTLSCSPISGHRSVSWYQQTPGQGLQFLFEYFSETQRNKGNFPGRFSGRQFSNSRSEMNVSTLELGDSALYLCASSWDSNVGTQYFGPGTRLLVL.

This chain uses TRBV27 with TRBJ2-3, with D tentatively TRBD1 (6 bases). With 6 bases removed from V and 1 base from J, the gap between germline ends came to 14 bases. The CDR3 spans 15 residues. The germline CDR1 and CDR2 sequences are MNHEY and SMNVEV (reference sequence). In DNA, the CDR3 is TGTGCCAGCAGGACATACAGGGAAGGCACAGATACGCAGTATTTT. This gives the protein CASRTYREGTDTQYF.

The chain recombines TRBV27 with TRBJ1-1; 8 bases are shared with TRBD1. Germline-derived CDR1 and CDR2 are MNHEY and SMNVEV (reference sequence). With V trimmed by 4 bases and J by 2 bases, 3 bases remained unmatched. CDR3 length: 14 residues. CDR3 coding DNA: TGTGCCAGCAGTTCGGGACAGGATAACACTGAAGCTTTCTTT. Protein product: CASSSGQDNTEAFF.

The rearrangement links TRBV6-6 to TRBJ2-1; D is uncertain. Trimming took off 5 bases at V and 6 bases at J, with 11 bases between the two ends. There are 13 residues in the CDR3. Germline V gene lookup returns CDR1 MNHNY and CDR2 SVGAGI (reference sequence). The CDR3 DNA is TGTGCCAGCAGTCCCTTACACAGCAATGAGCAGTTCTTC. This gives the protein CASSPLHSNEQFF.

Concerning this clone: Other nucleotide sequences in the sample specify the same CDR3. The rearrangement uses TRBV6-6 and TRBJ1-6; D might be TRBD1 (5 bases). CDR3 length: 14 amino acids. Trimming took 0 bases from V and 10 from J, leaving 10 bases between them. The germline CDR1 and CDR2 sequences are MNHNY and SVGAGI (reference sequence). CDR3 DNA sequence: TGTGCCAGCAGTTACTCCGACAGCGAGTCACCCCTCCACTTT. Protein sequence: CASSYSDSESPLHF.

This rearrangement joins TRBV10-3 to TRBJ2-3; 8 bases match TRBD1. V trimming: 3 bases; J trimming: 0 bases; junction bases outside the gene matches: 2. The CDR3 totals 15 residues. The V gene's germline CDR1 is ENHRY and CDR2 SYGVKD. The CDR3 is CAISDRQGSTDTQYF. CDR3 bases: TGTGCCATCAGTGACAGACAGGGGAGCACAGATACGCAGTATTTT.

The V gene is TRBV15, the J gene TRBJ2-7; D uncertain. The CDR3 runs 15 residues. The V gene's germline CDR1 is LNHNV and CDR2 YYDKDF (reference sequence). Trimming shortened V by 1 base and J by 3 bases, and 13 bases separated the two germline ends. The CDR3 bases are TGTGCCACCAGCAGAGGACAAGGATTGGGCTACGAGCAGTACTTC. Its translation: CATSRGQGLGYEQYF. Drawing the rest from reference TRBV15 and TRBJ2-7, the complete variable domain is DAMVIQNPRYQVTQFGKPVTLSCSQTLNHNVMYWYQQKSSQAPKLLFHYYDKDFNNEADTPDNFQSRRPNTSFCFLDIRSPGLGDTAMYLCATSRGQGLGYEQYFGPGTRLTVT.

This chain connects TRBV10-3 to TRBJ2-7, with a tentative D call TRBD2 (5 bases). Trimming removed 2 bases from V and 9 bases from J, with 11 bases in between. This CDR3 contains 12 residues. The germline CDR1 and CDR2 sequences are ENHRY and SYGVKD. The CDR3 nucleotides read TGTGCCATCAGTGAGGAGCTAGCAAGGCAGTACTTC. It encodes CAISEELARQYF.

The genes are TRBV6-6 and TRBJ2-1; 7 nucleotides align to TRBD2. CDR1 and CDR2 from the germline V gene are MNHNY and SVGAGI (reference sequence). The CDR3 loop spans 16 amino acids. Germline trimming cut 7 bases from V and 8 bases from J; bases unmatched to any gene: 17. The CDR3 DNA reads as TGTGCCAGCACCTACTTCGGACTAGTAGGGATGGATGAGCAGTTCTTC. Amino acid sequence: CASTYFGLVGMDEQFF.

V usage is TRBV9 and J usage is TRBJ2-3; D call uncertain. Germline V gives CDR1 SGDLS, CDR2 YYNGEE. The CDR3 sequence is 15 residues long. V shed 3 bases and J shed 0 bases, with 11 bases lying between them. As DNA, the CDR3 is TGTGCCAGCAGCGCCCCAGACTTAAGCACAGATACGCAGTATTTT. This sequence encodes CASSAPDLSTDTQYF. The variable domain in full, completed from reference TRBV9 and TRBJ2-3, reads DSGVTQTPKHLITATGQRVTLRCSPRSGDLSVYWYQQSLDQGLQFLIQYYNGEERAKGNILERFSAQQFPDLHSELNLSSLELGDSALYFCASSAPDLSTDTQYFGPGTRLTVL.